This T cell receptor (beta chain) originates from a study of cytomegalovirus exposure and HLA in healthy donors. The PCR ran on 60 Vbeta and 13 Jbeta primers. Repertoires were generated with immunoSEQ multiplex PCR, while TCRdb's copy carries only in-frame clones and drops some. The repertoire holds 150,000 to 200,000 clones, with approximately 85% as singletons. What was sequenced was PBMCs. The origin of this receptor is a man younger than 30 in good health and CMV-seropositive.

CDR3 in amino acids: CASSGGQGGETQYF. The CDR3 DNA follows: TGTGCCAGCAGCGGAGGACAGGGGGGAGAGACCCAGTACTTC. The chain combines TRBV5-4 with TRBJ2-5; 10 bases agree with TRBD1. The germline V gene encodes CDR1 SGHNT and CDR2 YYREEE (reference sequence). V trimming: 4 bases; J trimming: 4 bases; junction bases outside the gene matches: 4. This CDR3 region has 14 residues.